The 31 T cell receptor beta chains presented below share a single source sample, sequenced in a study of T-cell memory formation after mild COVID-19. MiXCR, run by TCRdb on the 5' RACE reads, gives a single entry per CDR3 protein. The sample shows 130,000 to 150,000 distinct CDR3 sequences, less than 20% of them seen only once. The sequenced sample was PBMCs or a T cell subset sorted from them (not recorded which). These receptors all come from an adult woman who had mild COVID-19 (a few samples of this study predate the infection). Cell type and time point are not known.

There are a few counts of this clonotype. This chain uses TRBV20-1 with TRBJ2-7; TRBD2 matches 9 bases. J lost 0 bases, V lost 0 bases, and 6 bases had no gene match. CDR3 length equals 16 residues. The V gene's germline CDR1 is DFQATT and CDR2 SNEGSKA (reference sequence). CDR3 coding DNA: TGCAGTGCTAGAGATCCGAGTAGCGGGAGCTCCTACGAGCAGTACTTC. It translates to CSARDPSSGSSYEQYF.

The genes are TRBV15 and TRBJ1-1, with D possibly TRBD1 on 6 matching bases. Deletions cut 0 bases from V and 2 bases from J, with 7 bases between. This CDR3 region has 14 residues. Germline CDR1 is LNHNV and CDR2 is YYDKDF (reference sequence). The CDR3 DNA follows: TGTGCCACCAGCAGAGAAGGGGGAAACACTGAAGCTTTCTTT. Protein product: CATSREGGNTEAFF.

The chain joins TRBV6-5 to TRBJ1-2, with D possibly TRBD1 on 6 matching bases. The CDR3 is made up of 11 amino acids. Trimming left V 6 bases short and J 14 bases short, with 16 bases between. Germline values: CDR1 MNHEY, CDR2 SVGAGI. The CDR3 sequence: CASRNGRGLTF. CDR3 sequence (DNA): TGTGCCAGCAGGAATGGCCGGGGGCTTACCTTC.

This clonotype rates as medium-sized. This chain joins TRBV29-1 and TRBJ1-2; D unresolved. CDR1 and CDR2 from the germline V gene are SQVTM and ANQGSEA. Trimming pared 1 base from V and 8 bases from J, leaving 11 bases between. The CDR3 has 12 amino acids. This CDR3 reads CSVEASPVGYTF. The CDR3 DNA follows: TGCAGCGTTGAAGCAAGCCCCGTCGGCTACACCTTC. Variable domain in full (rest from reference TRBV29-1 and TRBJ1-2): SAVISQKPSRDICQRGTSLTIQCQVDSQVTMMFWYRQQPGQSLTLIATANQGSEATYESGFVIDKFPISRPNLTFSTLTVSNMSPEDSSIYLCSVEASPVGYTFGSGTRLTVV.

The genes are TRBV7-2 and TRBJ2-7; 7 bases map to TRBD1. V was pared by 4 bases and J by 0 bases, with 21 bases of the junction left unmatched. The CDR3 length is 20 residues. Germline values: CDR1 SGHTA, CDR2 FQGNSA. CDR3 sequence reads: CASSSHPGTATTLSSYEQYF. CDR3 in DNA: TGTGCCAGCAGCTCCCACCCCGGGACAGCCACCACCCTAAGCTCCTACGAGCAGTACTTC.

With respect to this clonotype: A much larger clone differs from this one at a single base, so this may be a read error. The conserved phenylalanine or tryptophan normally closing the CDR3 is absent here, so this likely arose from a read error. The V gene is TRBV24-1, the J gene TRBJ2-4; D is possibly TRBD1 (6 bases). The germline V gene encodes CDR1 KGHDR and CDR2 SFDVKD. With 5 bases removed from V and 10 bases from J, the gap between germline ends came to 8 bases. This CDR3 comprises 11 residues. This chain's CDR3 is CATSVGQIQYL. CDR3 sequence (DNA): TGTGCCACCAGTGTTGGACAGATTCAGTACCTC.

This clonotype has ten or more counts. The genes are TRBV15 and TRBJ2-5; 8 positions agree with TRBD1. There are 15 residues in the CDR3. Germline values: CDR1 LNHNV, CDR2 YYDKDF (reference sequence). The V and J ends lost 0 bases and 5 bases, in that order; junction bases with no gene match: 5. Here the CDR3 reads CATSRDRRQGETQYF. In DNA form, the CDR3 reads TGTGCCACCAGCAGAGATAGGAGACAGGGGGAGACCCAGTACTTC. The whole variable domain, remainder taken from reference TRBV15 and TRBJ2-5, is DAMVIQNPRYQVTQFGKPVTLSCSQTLNHNVMYWYQQKSSQAPKLLFHYYDKDFNNEADTPDNFQSRRPNTSFCFLDIRSPGLGDTAMYLCATSRDRRQGETQYFGPGTRLLVL.

This clonotype turned up a few times. The J gene is TRBJ1-2, the V gene TRBV3-1; D unclear. CDR1 and CDR2 from the germline V gene are LGHDT and YNNKEL (reference sequence). With 6 bases removed from V and 5 bases from J, the gap between germline ends came to 16 bases. This CDR3 has 14 residues. As DNA, the CDR3 is TGTGCCAGCAGGGACTACGACGCGGGATATGGCTACACCTTC. Protein product: CASRDYDAGYGYTF.

The chain recombines TRBV20-1 with TRBJ1-1; D is unresolved. The length of the CDR3 is 13 residues. V dropped 3 bases and J dropped 4 bases, with 12 bases sitting between them. Germline CDR1 is DFQATT and CDR2 is SNEGSKA (reference sequence). CDR3 amino acids: CSARVPTATEAFF. CDR3 in DNA: TGCAGTGCTAGGGTCCCCACAGCCACTGAAGCTTTCTTT.

The V gene is TRBV6-6, the J gene TRBJ1-1, with D tentatively TRBD1 (5 bases). Trimming removed 4 bases from V and 0 bases from J, with 12 bases in between. Germline CDR1 reads MNHNY; CDR2 reads SVGAGI (reference sequence). The CDR3 is made up of 15 amino acids. CDR3 coding DNA: TGTGCCAGCAGTTGGGGGGGGGTGATGAACACTGAAGCTTTCTTT. It encodes CASSWGGVMNTEAFF.

This clonotype was seen more than once but under ten times. CDR3 sequence: CASSLRAGEVYEQYF. The CDR3 coding sequence is TGTGCCAGCAGCTTAAGAGCGGGAGAGGTTTACGAGCAGTACTTC. V usage is TRBV7-3 and J usage is TRBJ2-7; 8 nucleotides match TRBD2. The J segment lost 4 bases and the V segment lost 1 base, leaving 6 bases of the junction unmatched. The CDR3 covers 15 residues. The germline V gene encodes CDR1 SGHTA and CDR2 FQGTGA. Combining the CDR3 with reference TRBV7-3 and TRBJ2-7 gives the whole variable domain GAGVSQTPSNKVTEKGKYVELRCDPISGHTALYWYRQSLGQGPEFLIYFQGTGAADDSGLPNDRFFAVRPEGSVSTLKIQRTERGDSAVYLCASSLRAGEVYEQYFGPGTRLTVT.

This clonotype has just a few counts. Compared with germline, one end of the junction differs, possibly owing to a read error. This chain connects TRBV4-3 to TRBJ2-1; 8 bases align to TRBD2. CDR3 length: 16 residues. Germline V CDR1 and CDR2: LGHNA, YSLEER. This CDR3 is CASSPLSGTSGSLVVF. The CDR3 DNA reads TGCGCCAGCAGCCCACTATCTGGCACTAGCGGAAGCCTGGTGGTCTTC.

V gene TRBV5-8 combines with J gene TRBJ2-7, with TRBD1 as a possible D gene (5 bases). The CDR3 runs to 15 residues. V was shortened by 3 bases and J by 0 bases, with 13 bases between the two germline ends. In germline, CDR1 is SGHTS, CDR2 YDEGEE. In nucleotides, the CDR3 is TGTGCCAGCAGCTCTAGGACACGGAGCTCCTACGAGCAGTACTTC. Protein sequence: CASSSRTRSSYEQYF. The whole variable domain, filled in from reference TRBV5-8 and TRBJ2-7, reads EAGVTQSPTHLIKTRGQQATLRCSPISGHTSVYWYQQALGLGLQFLLWYDEGEERNRGNFPPRFSGRQFPNYSSELNVNALELEDSALYLCASSSRTRSSYEQYFGPGTRLTVT.

This clonotype was counted ten times or more. The V call is TRBV7-3, the J call TRBJ2-3; tentative D call: TRBD2 (6 bases). There are 14 residues in the CDR3. Germline lookup yields CDR1 SGHTA and CDR2 FQGTGA. The V and J ends lost 3 bases and 4 bases respectively, with 11 bases between them. The CDR3 loop reads CASSLGTPPDTQYF. CDR3 nucleotide sequence: TGTGCCAGCAGCTTGGGGACTCCCCCAGATACGCAGTATTTT.

The genes are TRBV4-1 and TRBJ2-3; TRBD2 matches 8 bases. Germline trimming cut 6 bases from V and 1 base from J; bases unmatched to any gene: 6. Germline V gene sequence: CDR1 MGHRA, CDR2 YSYEKL. The CDR3 is made up of 15 amino acids. The CDR3 is CASRRSGGGTDTQYF. The CDR3 nucleotides are TGCGCCAGCAGACGTTCGGGGGGGGGCACAGATACGCAGTATTTT.

This clonotype was observed a handful of times. The V call is TRBV5-1, the J call TRBJ2-6; a possible D gene is TRBD2 (6 bases). Germline V CDR1 and CDR2: SGHRS, YFSETQ. This CDR3 comprises 16 residues. V dropped 5 bases and J dropped 2 bases, with 14 bases sitting between them. The CDR3 here is CASRPESGAGANVLTF. CDR3 DNA sequence: TGCGCCAGCAGGCCTGAGTCGGGGGCTGGGGCCAACGTCCTGACTTTC.

This rearrangement joins TRBV29-1 to TRBJ2-1, with 11 nucleotides matching TRBD2. The CDR3 extends over 16 amino acids. J gave up 8 bases and V 6 bases, and 15 bases lay outside the gene matches. The V gene's germline CDR1 is SQVTM and CDR2 ANQGSEA. The CDR3 is CSVWSLGVAGGYEQFF. The CDR3 DNA is TGCAGCGTCTGGTCCCTCGGGGTAGCGGGAGGGTATGAGCAGTTCTTC.

The chain uses TRBV20-1 and TRBJ1-4, with D perhaps matching TRBD1 (6 bases). The V end lost 6 bases, the J end lost 10 bases, and 12 bases lay between the germline ends. The germline gives CDR1 DFQATT, CDR2 SNEGSKA (reference sequence). There are 11 residues in the CDR3. For the CDR3, the DNA is TGCAGTGCAACGGACAGAGGAAAACTGTTTTTT. Translation: CSATDRGKLFF.

This clonotype was seen more than once but under ten times. This rearrangement joins TRBV9 to TRBJ2-5; 9 nucleotides agree with TRBD1. Germline V gene data show CDR1 as SGDLS and CDR2 as YYNGEE. CDR3 length: 14 residues. With 4 bases clipped from V and 3 bases from J, the junction kept 4 bases outside the gene matches. The CDR3 loop is CASSPRTGEETQYF. CDR3 DNA: TGTGCCAGCAGCCCCCGGACAGGGGAAGAGACCCAGTACTTC.

This CDR3 reads CASSSLTGTGYTRQYF. For the CDR3, the DNA is TGTGCCAGCAGTTCCCTCACCGGGACAGGTTATACGAGGCAGTACTTC. The chain joins TRBV27 to TRBJ2-7; 8 bases agree with TRBD1. J lost 9 bases, V lost 4 bases, and 17 bases had no gene match. Germline values: CDR1 MNHEY, CDR2 SMNVEV (reference sequence). This CDR3 comprises 16 residues.

This clonotype has just a few counts. The V and J genes are TRBV29-1 and TRBJ2-5; 8 bases are a match to TRBD1. Germline CDR1 is SQVTM and CDR2 is ANQGSEA. The CDR3 is 14 amino acids. V gave up 4 bases and J gave up 2 bases; unmatched junction bases: 6. This CDR3 is CSVGRTGPQETQYF. CDR3 bases: TGCAGCGTTGGTCGGACAGGGCCACAAGAGACCCAGTACTTC.

This clonotype was recorded a few times. The V gene is TRBV7-3, the J gene TRBJ2-5; D perhaps matches TRBD1 (5 bases). The CDR3 loop spans 14 amino acids. The ends were cut back, 4 bases at V and 5 bases at J, with 14 bases in the middle. Germline loops: CDR1 SGHTA, CDR2 FQGTGA. CDR3 bases: TGTGCCAGCAGCTCTCAACCAGGGTCGGAGACCCAGTACTTC. This gives the protein CASSSQPGSETQYF.

This sequence joins TRBV4-3 and TRBJ2-3; D is unresolved. Deletions cut 0 bases from V and 6 bases from J, with 13 bases between. The CDR3 contains 15 residues. CDR1 and CDR2 (germline): LGHNA, YSLEER. The CDR3 DNA reads TGCGCCAGCAGCCAAGATTTACTCTCCCCGGATACGCAGTATTTT. Its translation is CASSQDLLSPDTQYF.

V usage is TRBV7-8 and J usage is TRBJ2-1; 12 bases agree with TRBD2. Germline V gives CDR1 SGHVS, CDR2 FQNEAQ. V lost 5 bases and J lost 9; bases outside the gene matches: 14. The CDR3 sequence is 17 residues long. CDR3: CASSPTASGRARGEQFF. CDR3 bases: TGTGCCAGCAGCCCCACGGCTAGCGGGAGGGCCCGGGGTGAGCAGTTCTTC.

This clonotype was detected a few times. The chain couples TRBV12-3 or TRBV12-4 to TRBJ2-2, with 7 bases that match TRBD1. The length of the CDR3 is 13 residues. Trimming at V came to 7 bases and at J to 6 bases, leaving 5 bases not matched to a gene. CDR3 residues: CASTPDRAGELFF. The CDR3 DNA sequence: TGTGCCAGCACCCCAGACAGGGCCGGGGAGCTGTTTTTT.

The V and J genes are TRBV5-1 and TRBJ2-3, with 7 bases lining up with TRBD1. V lost 0 bases and J lost 4; bases outside the gene matches: 5. CDR3 length equals 15 residues. CDR1 is SGHRS and CDR2 is YFSETQ in the germline V gene. CDR3 DNA: TGCGCCAGCAGCTTGGGGGACAGATTGGCAGATACGCAGTATTTT. Protein sequence: CASSLGDRLADTQYF.

The genes are TRBV7-2 and TRBJ2-3, with 9 bases fitting TRBD2. The CDR3 sequence is 16 residues long. CDR1 SGHTA and CDR2 FQGNSA come from the germline V gene. V lost 0 bases and J lost 5; bases outside the gene matches: 6. CDR3 DNA sequence: TGTGCCAGCAGCTTAGCGCGCGGGAGGGCCGGAGATACGCAGTATTTT. Translating it yields CASSLARGRAGDTQYF.

There are a few counts of this clonotype. The V gene is TRBV6-5, the J gene TRBJ1-1, with D tentatively TRBD1 (6 bases). CDR1 is MNHEY and CDR2 is SVGAGI in the germline V gene. The CDR3 loop spans 15 amino acids. V was cut by 1 base and J by 5 bases, with 14 bases left in between. CDR3 region: CASSYFLGGQTEAFF. The CDR3 DNA reads as TGTGCCAGCAGTTACTTTCTTGGGGGGCAAACTGAAGCTTTCTTT.

This clonotype was seen only a few times. This rearrangement joins TRBV13 to TRBJ1-6; TRBD1 matches 8 bases. V trimming: 5 bases; J trimming: 5 bases; junction bases outside the gene matches: 5. The CDR3 contains 15 residues. Germline lookup yields CDR1 PRHDT and CDR2 FYEKMQ (reference sequence). The CDR3 region has the DNA TGTGCCAGCAGCATCCAGACAGGGGATAATTCACCCCTCCACTTT. Protein sequence: CASSIQTGDNSPLHF.

The CDR3: CASSGMGGPNTEAFF. The CDR3 nucleotides read TGTGCCAGCAGCGGTATGGGGGGGCCGAACACTGAAGCTTTCTTT. The chain uses TRBV7-2 and TRBJ1-1, with D perhaps TRBD1 (6 bases). Trimming cost V 5 bases and J 1 base, with 14 bases left between them. Germline V lookup: CDR1 SGHTA, CDR2 FQGNSA. This CDR3 has 15 residues.

V gene TRBV12-3 or TRBV12-4 combines with J gene TRBJ2-1, with 7 bases lining up with TRBD2. The V and J ends lost 7 bases and 10 bases, in that order; junction bases with no gene match: 19. This CDR3 contains 16 residues. DNA of the CDR3: TGTGCCAGCATCCCCACGGGGGGACGCACCGCGAGGGAGCAGTTCTTC. Its protein is CASIPTGGRTAREQFF.